This T cell receptor beta chain was captured in a study of OX40 agonist ivuxolimab in advanced cancers. Whole-study context: A history of anti-PD-1, anti-PD-L1 or anti-CTLA-4 therapy was acceptable, and approximately 40% had some.

Method: immunoSEQ multiplex PCR; TCRdb's copy keeps in-frame clones and lacks some. The sample shows roughly 72,000 clones, around 94% of them seen only once. CDR3 length: 16 residues. Trimming removed 3 bases at V and 4 bases at J, with 17 bases between. The germline gives CDR1 MGHDK, CDR2 SYGVNS. This specimen was CD4+ or CD8+ T cells sorted from blood, taken in a trial of the OX40 agonist ivuxolimab. This sequence originates from an adult with an advanced solid tumor such as melanoma, head and neck, liver or kidney cancer. The V gene is TRBV25-1, the J gene TRBJ2-3, with a tentative D call TRBD1 (6 bases). The CDR3 DNA reads TGTGCCAGCAGTGATATAAGGGACACCCGTGCAGATACGCAGTATTTT. It codes for CASSDIRDTRADTQYF.